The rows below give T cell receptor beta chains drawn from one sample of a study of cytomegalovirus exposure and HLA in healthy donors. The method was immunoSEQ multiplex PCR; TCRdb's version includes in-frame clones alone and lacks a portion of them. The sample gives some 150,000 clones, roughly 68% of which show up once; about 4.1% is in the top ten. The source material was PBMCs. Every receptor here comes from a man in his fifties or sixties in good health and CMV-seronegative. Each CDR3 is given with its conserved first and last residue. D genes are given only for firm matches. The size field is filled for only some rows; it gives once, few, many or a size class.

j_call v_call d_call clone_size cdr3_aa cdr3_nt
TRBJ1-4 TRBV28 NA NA CASSQTGPNEKLFF TGTGCCAGCAGCCAGACAGGCCCTAATGAAAAACTGTTTTTT
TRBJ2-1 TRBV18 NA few CASSPLGSRISYNEQFF TGTGCCAGCTCACCACTAGGTAGCCGAATCTCCTACAATGAGCAGTTCTTC
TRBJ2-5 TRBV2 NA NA CASIPPPPGQTQYF TGTGCCAGCATCCCTCCGCCCCCCGGTCAGACCCAGTACTTC
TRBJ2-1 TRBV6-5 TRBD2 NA CASNGAGGDSEQFF TGTGCCAGCAACGGAGCGGGAGGGGATTCTGAGCAGTTCTTC
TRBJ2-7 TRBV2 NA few CASSVGGRVYEQYF TGTGCCAGCAGTGTAGGTGGCAGGGTATACGAGCAGTACTTC
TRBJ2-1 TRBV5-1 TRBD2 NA CASTRGTSGSNEQFF TGCGCCAGCACCCGCGGGACTAGCGGAAGCAATGAGCAGTTCTTC
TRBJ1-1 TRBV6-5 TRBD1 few CASRSGQGNTEAFF TGTGCCAGCAGAAGCGGACAGGGGAACACTGAAGCTTTCTTT
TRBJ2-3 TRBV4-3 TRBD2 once CASSLGLAADTQYF TGCGCCAGCAGCCTTGGACTAGCCGCAGATACGCAGTATTTT
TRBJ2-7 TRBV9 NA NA CASSPRLVNSIEQYF TGTGCCAGCAGCCCGCGACTAGTGAATTCCATCGAGCAGTACTTC
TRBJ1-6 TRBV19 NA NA CASSIVRGYSPLHF TGTGCCAGTAGTATCGTCAGGGGATATTCACCCCTCCACTTT
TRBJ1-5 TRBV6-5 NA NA CASSSTNISQPQHF TGTGCCAGCAGTTCAACAAACATCAGTCAGCCCCAGCATTTT
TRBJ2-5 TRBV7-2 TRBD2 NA CASSRLAGGETQYF TGTGCCAGCAGCAGACTAGCGGGAGGAGAGACCCAGTACTTC
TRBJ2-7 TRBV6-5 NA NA CASSSRSHLSYEQYF TGTGCCAGCAGTTCTCGATCACATCTCTCCTACGAGCAGTACTTC
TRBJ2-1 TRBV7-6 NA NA CASSLPGSYNEQFF TGTGCCAGCAGCTTACCCGGCTCCTACAATGAGCAGTTCTTC
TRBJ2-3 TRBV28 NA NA CASSPDEVGQREYF TGTGCCAGCAGCCCCGACGAAGTGGGACAAAGGGAGTATTTT
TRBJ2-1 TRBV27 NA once CASSLWAEGYNEQFF TGTGCCAGCAGTTTATGGGCGGAGGGGTACAATGAGCAGTTCTTC
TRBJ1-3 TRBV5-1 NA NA CASSPSGPEGNTIYF TGCGCCAGCAGCCCCTCAGGGCCGGAAGGAAACACCATATATTTT
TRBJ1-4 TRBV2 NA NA CASNEPGAPFATNEKLFF TGTGCCAGCAATGAACCAGGGGCACCCTTTGCAACTAATGAAAAACTGTTTTTT
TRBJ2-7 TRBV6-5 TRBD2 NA CASSFRLAGGWEQYF TGTGCCAGCAGTTTCAGACTAGCGGGAGGGTGGGAGCAGTACTTC
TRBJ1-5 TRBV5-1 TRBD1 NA CASSPRTGDNQPQHF TGCGCCAGCAGCCCCCGGACAGGGGACAATCAGCCCCAGCATTTT
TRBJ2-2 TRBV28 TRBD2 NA CASSSGLAGINTGELFF TGTGCCAGCAGTAGCGGACTAGCGGGAATCAACACCGGGGAGCTGTTTTTT
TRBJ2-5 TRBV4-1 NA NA CASSQVFGGETQYF TGCGCCAGCAGCCAAGTTTTTGGAGGAGAGACCCAGTACTTC
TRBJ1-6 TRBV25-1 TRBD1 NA CASNRQGGNSPLHF TGTGCCAGCAACCGACAGGGTGGCAATTCACCCCTCCACTTT
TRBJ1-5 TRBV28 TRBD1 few CASSQSGQGYQPQHF TGTGCCAGCAGTCAATCGGGACAGGGCTATCAGCCCCAGCATTTT
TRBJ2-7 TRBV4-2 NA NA CASSQREISSYEQYF TGTGCCAGCAGCCAAAGGGAGATAAGCTCCTACGAGCAGTACTTC
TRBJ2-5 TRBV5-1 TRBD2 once CASGALTSGRAETQYF TGCGCCAGCGGGGCCCTCACTAGCGGGAGGGCAGAGACCCAGTACTTC
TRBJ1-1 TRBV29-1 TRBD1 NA CSVPGQGGWRTEAFF TGCAGCGTGCCGGGACAGGGGGGATGGAGAACTGAAGCTTTCTTT
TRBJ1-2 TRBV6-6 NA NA CASSYPGQGNGYTF TGTGCCAGCAGTTACCCTGGGCAGGGGAATGGCTACACCTTT
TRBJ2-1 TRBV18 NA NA CASSPSQGDYNEQFF TGTGCCAGCTCACCATCCCAGGGCGACTACAATGAGCAGTTCTTC
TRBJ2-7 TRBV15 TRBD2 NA CATSRGGRERGEQYF TGTGCCACCAGCAGAGGGGGGAGGGAACGAGGCGAGCAGTACTTC
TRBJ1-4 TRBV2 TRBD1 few CASTLTGVATNEKLFF TGTGCCAGCACTTTGACAGGGGTGGCAACTAATGAAAAACTGTTTTTT